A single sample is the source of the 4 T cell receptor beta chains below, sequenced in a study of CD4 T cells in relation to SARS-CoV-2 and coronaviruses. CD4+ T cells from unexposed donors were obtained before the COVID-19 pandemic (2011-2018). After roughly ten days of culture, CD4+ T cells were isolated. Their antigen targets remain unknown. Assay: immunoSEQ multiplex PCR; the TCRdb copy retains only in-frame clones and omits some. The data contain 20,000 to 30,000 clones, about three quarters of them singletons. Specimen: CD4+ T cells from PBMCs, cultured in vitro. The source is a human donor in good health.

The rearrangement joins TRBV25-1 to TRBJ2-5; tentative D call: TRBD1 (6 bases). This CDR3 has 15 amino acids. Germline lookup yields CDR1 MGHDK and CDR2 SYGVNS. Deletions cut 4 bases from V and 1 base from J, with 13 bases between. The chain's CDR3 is CASSVRQAFQETQYF. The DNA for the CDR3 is TGTGCCAGCAGTGTACGACAGGCTTTCCAAGAGACCCAGTACTTC.

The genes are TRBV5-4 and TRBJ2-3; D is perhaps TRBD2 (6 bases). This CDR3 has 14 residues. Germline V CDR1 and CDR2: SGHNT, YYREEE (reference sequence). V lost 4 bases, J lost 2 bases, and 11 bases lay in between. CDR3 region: CASSLGLPTDTQYF. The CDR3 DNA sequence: TGTGCCAGCAGCCTGGGACTTCCCACAGATACGCAGTATTTT.

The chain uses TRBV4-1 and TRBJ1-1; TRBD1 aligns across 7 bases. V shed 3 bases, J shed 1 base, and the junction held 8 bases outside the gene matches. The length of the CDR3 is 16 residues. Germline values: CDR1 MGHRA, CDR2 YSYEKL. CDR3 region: CASSHHGTEKNTEAFF. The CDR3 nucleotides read TGCGCCAGCAGCCACCACGGGACAGAAAAGAACACTGAAGCTTTCTTT.

CDR3 DNA: TGTGCCAGCAGCCCACAAGGGGGGACAGGGTGGAGGGAGCAGTACTTC. Protein: CASSPQGGTGWREQYF. The rearrangement links TRBV7-6 to TRBJ2-7; TRBD1 matches 9 bases. V was pared by 5 bases and J by 7 bases, with 15 bases of the junction left unmatched. The CDR3 runs 16 residues. The germline V gene has CDR1 SGHVS and CDR2 FNYEAQ.